These 20 T cell receptor beta chains were sequenced from one sample in a study of blood T cells in healthy people across ages (dated by TCRdb to 2014 to 2015). Libraries came from 5' RACE. The reads were generated on an Illumina HiSeq 2500. The second PCR ran for about 7 to 11 cycles and used a J-beta primer mix along with a sample-barcoded 5' primer. TCRdb passed the public sequencing reads through fastp at Q25 and MiXCR, retaining productive beta sequences. Each entry merges the rows of one CDR3 protein and shows their most common DNA and genes. The sample records 1,300,000 or so distinct CDR3 sequences, approximately 63% of which are singletons. Approximately 7% of the sample is taken by the ten largest. Sample: blood. The receptors stem from a man between 18 and 29 years old in good health.

A few counts support this clonotype. V is TRBV4-3 and J is TRBJ1-4; 7 bases map to TRBD1. The germline V gene has CDR1 LGHNA and CDR2 YSLEER. The junction had 9 bases not matched to a gene; V was cut back by 0 bases and J by 5 bases. There are 17 residues in the CDR3. CDR3 region: CASSQDSIGTENEKLFF. The CDR3 region has the DNA TGCGCCAGCAGCCAAGATTCTATCGGGACAGAGAATGAAAAACTGTTTTTT.

The chain combines TRBV29-1 with TRBJ1-5; D may be TRBD1 (6 bases). V was clipped by 6 bases and J by 6 bases, with 21 bases between them. Germline-derived CDR1 and CDR2 are SQVTM and ANQGSEA. The CDR3 is made up of 15 amino acids. CDR3 amino acids: CSVRTGGAGPQPQHF. The CDR3 bases are TGCAGCGTCCGCACGGGGGGCGCGGGTCCTCAGCCCCAGCATTTT.

V usage is TRBV12-3 or TRBV12-4 and J usage is TRBJ2-3; 7 bases are shared with TRBD1. The V gene end was trimmed by 8 bases and the J gene end by 5 bases; junction bases not matched to a gene: 10. The CDR3 contains 14 residues. CDR3 DNA: TGTGCCAGCGTGAGACAGGGTTTAGGAGATACGCAGTATTTT. Translating it yields CASVRQGLGDTQYF.

The chain joins TRBV5-5 to TRBJ2-1; perhaps TRBD2 as D (6 bases). With 3 bases removed from V and 5 bases from J, the gap between germline ends came to 21 bases. Per germline, CDR1 SGHKS and CDR2 YYEKEE (reference sequence). The CDR3 runs 17 residues. The CDR3 sequence: CASSSPGWAGRNNEQFF. The CDR3 DNA follows: TGTGCCAGCAGCTCCCCCGGATGGGCGGGGAGAAACAATGAGCAGTTCTTC.

Concerning this clonotype: At one end, the junction sequence differs from germline, possibly due to a read error. V and J are TRBV4-3 and TRBJ2-5; D not certain. Germline CDR1 and CDR2: LGHNA and YSLEER. The CDR3 runs 13 residues. CDR3 sequence: CASSQDRWKTQYF. CDR3 bases: TGCGCCAGCAGTCAAGATCGGTGGAAGACCCAGTACTTC.

V and J are TRBV24-1 and TRBJ2-3, with TRBD2 identical over 9 bases. CDR1 is KGHDR and CDR2 is SFDVKD in the germline V gene. The CDR3 spans 16 residues. V trimming: 9 bases; J trimming: 3 bases; junction bases outside the gene matches: 12. The CDR3 reads CATGPTGGGATDTQYF. CDR3 bases: TGTGCCACCGGCCCAACTGGCGGGGGGGCAACAGATACGCAGTATTTT.

J is TRBJ1-2 and V is TRBV29-1; tentative D call: TRBD1 (6 bases). V lost 7 bases and J 1 base, leaving 10 bases between the germline ends. CDR3 length: 12 amino acids. Per germline, CDR1 SQVTM and CDR2 ANQGSEA. The CDR3 loop reads CSGRDNNYGYTF. The CDR3 DNA reads as TGCAGCGGCAGGGACAATAACTATGGCTACACCTTC.

The chain has TRBV6-1 and TRBJ1-4; D call uncertain. The CDR3 consists of 15 residues. Trimming cost V 1 base and J 6 bases, with 12 bases left between them. Germline-derived CDR1 and CDR2 are MNHNS and SASEGT. The CDR3 loop is CASSEGSGEYEKLFF. CDR3 nucleotides: TGTGCCAGCAGTGAAGGGAGTGGGGAATATGAAAAACTGTTTTTT.

The table lists this clonotype with a few counts. V and J are TRBV20-1 and TRBJ2-5, with 8 nucleotides matching TRBD2. The J call is doubtful: the DNA matches TRBJ2-7 better. The CDR3 is 12 residues long. The germline V gene has CDR1 DFQATT and CDR2 SNEGSKA (reference sequence). Here the CDR3 DNA reads TGCAGTGCCTCCGGGACTAGGGGCGAGCAGTACTTC. Its protein product is CSASGTRGEQYF.

The V call is TRBV5-1, the J call TRBJ2-1; 9 nucleotides align to TRBD1. Germline V CDR1 and CDR2: SGHRS, YFSETQ. This CDR3 spans 15 amino acids. The J segment lost 5 bases and the V segment lost 3 bases, leaving 6 bases of the junction unmatched. CDR3 DNA: TGCGCCAGCAGCTCCTCCGGGACAGGGAACAATGAGCAGTTCTTC. This sequence encodes CASSSSGTGNNEQFF.

This clonotype was seen a handful of times. The V call is TRBV2, the J call TRBJ2-7; possible D gene TRBD2, 5 bases. The CDR3 has 14 amino acids. Deletions cut 11 bases from V and 0 bases from J, with 17 bases between. Looked up from germline, CDR1 is SNHLY and CDR2 is FYNNEI. The CDR3 DNA sequence: TGTGCCGGCCTACGGTCTGGGAGCTCCTACGAGCAGTACTTC. Protein product: CAGLRSGSSYEQYF. Drawing the rest from reference TRBV2 and TRBJ2-7, the complete variable domain is EPEVTQTPSHQVTQMGQEVILRCVPISNHLYFYWYRQILGQKVEFLVSFYNNEISEKSEIFDDQFSVERPDGSNFTLKIRSTKLEDSAMYFCAGLRSGSSYEQYFGPGTRLTVT.

The gene calls are TRBV10-3 and TRBJ2-3; D gene ambiguous. Deletions cut 0 bases from V and 0 bases from J, with 13 bases between. The CDR3 loop spans 17 amino acids. CDR1 is ENHRY, CDR2 SYGVKD, per germline. The CDR3 DNA follows: TGTGCCATCAGTGAGTCGCCGACATGGGATAGCACAGATACGCAGTATTTT. Encoded protein: CAISESPTWDSTDTQYF.

CDR3 sequence reads: CASSLALKKPGQPYNEQFF. The CDR3 coding sequence is TGTGCCAGCAGCTTAGCTTTGAAGAAGCCGGGACAGCCCTACAATGAGCAGTTCTTC. The rearrangement links TRBV7-9 to TRBJ2-1; 7 bases match TRBD1. This CDR3 is built from 19 residues. The V gene end was trimmed by 0 bases and the J gene end by 2 bases; junction bases not matched to a gene: 13. Germline V CDR1 and CDR2: SEHNR, FQNEAQ (reference sequence).

About this clonotype itself: This may arise from a read error, as a much more abundant clone is one base away. The chain links TRBV11-2 to TRBJ2-4; 9 bases agree with TRBD1. The germline CDR1 and CDR2 sequences are SGHAT and FQNNGV. The CDR3 is made up of 14 amino acids. In nucleotides, the CDR3 is TGTGCCAGCAGTCTGACAGGGGGTCAAAACAGTCAGTACTTC. It yields the protein CASSLTGGQNSQYF.

This clonotype was found a few times. CDR3 region: CASSLGKGGMGEQYF. In DNA form, the CDR3 reads TGTGCCAGCAGCTTAGGCAAGGGCGGTATGGGGGAGCAGTACTTC. The chain couples TRBV7-2 to TRBJ2-7; D is ambiguous. Trimming stripped 1 base from V and 7 bases from J, with 17 bases between. The CDR3 runs to 15 residues. In germline, CDR1 is SGHTA, CDR2 FQGNSA.

This clonotype has more than one count but fewer than ten. The chain couples TRBV14 to TRBJ2-3, with D unresolved. Germline CDR1 and CDR2: SGHDN and FVKESK. The CDR3 is 13 residues long. Trimming stripped 4 bases from V and 2 bases from J, with 7 bases between. The CDR3 spells CASSRTPTDTQYF. CDR3 DNA sequence: TGTGCCAGCAGCCGGACCCCCACAGATACGCAGTATTTT. The full variable domain, in which reference TRBV14 and TRBJ2-3 provide the parts outside the CDR3, is EAGVTQFPSHSVIEKGQTVTLRCDPISGHDNLYWYRRVMGKEIKFLLHFVKESKQDESGMPNNRFLAERTGGTYSTLKVQPAELEDSGVYFCASSRTPTDTQYFGPGTRLTVL.

The V and J genes are TRBV29-1 and TRBJ2-3; D might be TRBD1 or TRBD2, each matching 6 bases. The CDR3 is 13 residues long. V lost 6 bases to trimming and J lost 5 bases, with 15 bases between them. The germline V gene has CDR1 SQVTM and CDR2 ANQGSEA. CDR3 sequence reads: CSVMGGAVDTQYF. For the CDR3, the DNA is TGCAGCGTCATGGGGGGCGCGGTAGATACGCAGTATTTT.

The rearrangement uses TRBV12-3 or TRBV12-4 and TRBJ2-3, with 7 nucleotides matching TRBD2. This CDR3 has 15 amino acids. With 6 bases clipped from V and 8 bases from J, the junction kept 14 bases outside the gene matches. CDR3 bases: TGTGCCAGCAGCTCGCAGCGGGGTCACGTAGGTACGCAGTATTTT. This translates into CASSSQRGHVGTQYF.

A single count supports this clonotype. In DNA, the CDR3 is TGTGCCAGCAGCGCAAACAGGCAAGAGACCCAGTACTTC. This encodes CASSANRQETQYF. The rearrangement links TRBV9 to TRBJ2-5; D might be TRBD1 (5 bases). This CDR3 is 13 amino acids long. Trimming took 3 bases from V and 2 from J, leaving 8 bases between them. The germline V gene has CDR1 SGDLS and CDR2 YYNGEE.

This clonotype occurred a few times. The chain joins TRBV20-1 to TRBJ2-7; no reliable D call. Between the trimmed V and J ends, which lost 6 bases and 2 bases, there was a span of 11 bases. CDR1 and CDR2 (germline): DFQATT, SNEGSKA (reference sequence). This CDR3 spans 12 amino acids. In nucleotides, the CDR3 is TGCAGTGCCGTCGGAGAGCCCTACGAGCAGTACTTC. Protein sequence: CSAVGEPYEQYF.